Shown below are 18 T cell receptor beta chains from a single sample sequenced in a study of T cell repertoires in cytomegalovirus infection. TCRdb redid the calling of the reads with MiXCR, one entry per CDR3 protein. The sample shows about 700,000 distinct CDR3 sequences, roughly 36% of them seen only once. Their target antigens are unknown. The sequenced sample was cultured PBMCs, obtained from culture after CMV antigen stimulation. All receptors come from a human donor in good health (CMV status not recorded). Some clones in this sample may be carry-over from other donors' samples.

This clonotype was detected ten times or more. The chain has TRBV7-9 and TRBJ1-4; D might be TRBD1 (5 bases). Per the germline V gene, CDR1 is SEHNR and CDR2 is FQNEAQ (reference sequence). The CDR3 has 15 residues. The V end lost 1 base, the J end lost 2 bases, and 8 bases lay between the germline ends. The CDR3 protein is CASSLGRATNEKLFF. CDR3 bases: TGTGCCAGCAGCTTAGGCAGGGCGACTAATGAAAAACTGTTTTTT. Filled out from reference TRBV7-9 and TRBJ1-4, the complete variable domain reads DTGVSQNPRHKITKRGQNVTFRCDPISEHNRLYWYRQTLGQGPEFLTYFQNEAQLEKSRLLSDRFSAERPKGSFSTLEIQRTEQGDSAMYLCASSLGRATNEKLFFGSGTQLSVL.

This chain joins TRBV7-8 and TRBJ2-5; D remains unclear. The germline V gene encodes CDR1 SGHVS and CDR2 FQNEAQ. V dropped 5 bases and J dropped 5 bases, with 15 bases sitting between them. The CDR3 has 14 amino acids. The CDR3 DNA reads as TGTGCCAGCAGCGCCAGACGGGCACATGAGACCCAGTACTTC. Translation gives CASSARRAHETQYF.

The chain employs TRBV11-2 and TRBJ2-5; D is ambiguous. The germline V gene encodes CDR1 SGHAT and CDR2 FQNNGV. The CDR3 sequence is 12 residues long. Deletions cut 5 bases from V and 4 bases from J, with 8 bases between. CDR3 loop: CASSQDSETQYF. The CDR3 DNA reads TGTGCCAGCAGCCAGGATTCAGAGACCCAGTACTTC.

This clonotype was counted a few times. The chain combines TRBV20-1 with TRBJ2-4; no definite D call. This CDR3 is 10 amino acids long. Germline-derived CDR1 and CDR2 are DFQATT and SNEGSKA (reference sequence). Trimming removed 4 bases at V and 8 bases at J, with 6 bases between. This CDR3 reads CSAKSDIQYF. In nucleotides, the CDR3 is TGCAGTGCTAAGTCGGACATTCAGTACTTC.

This clonotype was counted a few times. J is TRBJ1-5 and V is TRBV19, with a weak D call TRBD1 (5 bases). V was clipped by 5 bases and J by 6 bases, with 11 bases between them. Germline lookup yields CDR1 LNHDA and CDR2 SQIVND (reference sequence). CDR3 length: 13 residues. The CDR3 protein is CASSWGVGQPQHF. In nucleotides, the CDR3 is TGTGCCAGTAGTTGGGGGGTAGGTCAGCCCCAGCATTTT.

This clonotype was counted only a few times. The chain couples TRBV7-8 to TRBJ2-2; tentative D call: TRBD2 (5 bases). The V and J ends lost 8 bases and 8 bases respectively, with 9 bases between them. The CDR3 sequence is 11 residues long. The V gene's germline CDR1 is SGHVS and CDR2 FQNEAQ. This chain's CDR3 is CASHSGGELFF. The CDR3 coding sequence is TGTGCCAGCCACTCGGGGGGGGAGCTGTTTTTT.

This clonotype was seen a few times. The chain employs TRBV20-1 and TRBJ2-7; no definite D call. The CDR3 consists of 13 residues. Trimming shortened V by 1 base and J by 3 bases, and 10 bases separated the two germline ends. Germline V CDR1 and CDR2: DFQATT, SNEGSKA (reference sequence). This CDR3 reads CSARGPVIYEQYF. In DNA, the CDR3 is TGCAGTGCTAGAGGTCCGGTGATCTACGAGCAGTACTTC.

V usage is TRBV2 and J usage is TRBJ2-1, with 8 bases fitting TRBD1. Losses at the gene ends were 10 bases for V and 3 bases for J; bases not matched to a gene: 11. The CDR3 extends over 15 amino acids. Germline CDR1 reads SNHLY; CDR2 reads FYNNEI. CDR3 sequence reads: CATTKDREIYNEQFF. The CDR3 nucleotides are TGTGCCACAACCAAGGACAGGGAGATCTACAATGAGCAGTTCTTC.

There are a few counts of this clonotype. The chain links TRBV2 to TRBJ2-1, with a weak D call TRBD1 (6 bases). The V gene's germline CDR1 is SNHLY and CDR2 FYNNEI. V lost 4 bases, J lost 16 bases, and 20 bases lay in between. The CDR3 is 13 amino acids. The CDR3 DNA reads as TGTGCCAGCAGTGTAGAGAGCCGGGACATCCCATTCTTC. Protein sequence: CASSVESRDIPFF.

This clonotype was recorded a few times. The chain couples TRBV4-2 to TRBJ2-5; tentatively, D is TRBD1 or TRBD2 (6 bases each). The CDR3 sequence is 18 residues long. The germline V gene has CDR1 LGHNA and CDR2 YNFKEQ. Deletions cut 0 bases from V and 5 bases from J, with 22 bases between. As DNA, the CDR3 is TGTGCCAGCAGCCAAGAGGGAGGCGTCAGGGGCTACGCGGAGACCCAGTACTTC. Its translation is CASSQEGGVRGYAETQYF.

This clonotype was picked up a small number of times. The chain couples TRBV6-5 to TRBJ2-2; 9 bases line up with TRBD2. J was trimmed by 7 bases and V by 0 bases; bases with no gene match: 6. Germline lookup yields CDR1 MNHEY and CDR2 SVGAGI. The CDR3 covers 16 residues. The CDR3 protein is CASSYSTYSGSGELFF. The CDR3 nucleotides read TGTGCCAGCAGTTACTCGACTTATAGCGGGAGCGGGGAGCTGTTTTTT.

There are a few counts of this clonotype. The chain uses TRBV6-6 and TRBJ2-7, with 7 positions matching TRBD2. The CDR3 has 14 residues. The V and J ends lost 2 bases and 0 bases, in that order; junction bases with no gene match: 1. Germline V CDR1 and CDR2: MNHNY, SVGAGI (reference sequence). The CDR3 loop is CASSYGGDSYEQYF. As DNA, the CDR3 is TGTGCCAGCAGTTACGGGGGGGACTCCTACGAGCAGTACTTC.

The genes are TRBV20-1 and TRBJ1-5; D remains ambiguous. V lost 6 bases to trimming and J lost 0 bases, with 9 bases between them. Per the germline V gene, CDR1 is DFQATT and CDR2 is SNEGSKA (reference sequence). This CDR3 is built from 13 residues. CDR3 sequence: CSAVAASNQPQHF. The DNA of the CDR3 is TGCAGTGCCGTGGCAGCTAGCAATCAGCCCCAGCATTTT.

This chain links TRBV4-3 with TRBJ1-5; no definite D call. With 0 bases removed from V and 4 bases from J, the gap between germline ends came to 7 bases. CDR3 length: 14 residues. CDR1 and CDR2 (germline): LGHNA, YSLEER. CDR3 nucleotide sequence: TGCGCCAGCAGCCAAGAGTGGGGAAATCAGCCCCAGCATTTT. Encoded protein: CASSQEWGNQPQHF.

This clonotype was found a few times. V gene TRBV7-8 combines with J gene TRBJ2-4, with D unclear. Between the trimmed V and J ends, which lost 5 bases and 6 bases, there was a span of 11 bases. This CDR3 region has 13 residues. Germline V gene data show CDR1 as SGHVS and CDR2 as FQNEAQ. The CDR3: CASSRPPGNIQYF. Here the CDR3 DNA reads TGTGCCAGCAGCCGCCCACCAGGAAACATTCAGTACTTC.

This clonotype was seen only once. The chain employs TRBV6-1 and TRBJ1-3; tentatively, D is TRBD1 (6 bases). Germline V gives CDR1 MNHNS, CDR2 SASEGT. CDR3 size: 15 residues. With 0 bases removed from V and 4 bases from J, the gap between germline ends came to 10 bases. This CDR3 is CASSEAWTAGNTIYF. The CDR3 region has the DNA TGTGCCAGCAGTGAAGCGTGGACAGCGGGAAACACCATATATTTT.

This clonotype occurred once. The chain couples TRBV20-1 to TRBJ2-7; D unclear. Trimming left V 4 bases short and J 2 bases short, with 9 bases between. Germline V gene data show CDR1 as DFQATT and CDR2 as SNEGSKA (reference sequence). There are 12 residues in the CDR3. CDR3: CSANKGTYEQYF. CDR3 DNA sequence: TGCAGTGCTAACAAAGGGACCTACGAGCAGTACTTC.

This clonotype was seen just once. The rearrangement links TRBV20-1 to TRBJ2-5, with D possibly TRBD2 on 6 matching bases. This CDR3 region has 13 residues. Germline V gene sequence: CDR1 DFQATT, CDR2 SNEGSKA (reference sequence). V lost 6 bases and J lost 9, with 20 bases in between. The chain's CDR3 is CSALRPSDRAQYF. In DNA form, the CDR3 reads TGCAGTGCCCTGCGGCCTAGCGACCGGGCCCAGTACTTC.